This T cell receptor beta chain was captured by sequencing in a study of shared clonotypes between healthy human individuals. Generated by immunoSEQ multiplex PCR, the TCRdb table keeps only in-frame clones and is missing some. The table has 2 million to 2.5 million clones, approximately 90% seen once. For this clone: What it binds is unknown.

General study findings and limits: An expected dependence of interdonor clonotype sharing on sequencing depth was noted.

The receptor was isolated from a man between 18 and 35 years old in good health. Some clones in this sample may be carry-over from other donors' samples. The material sequenced was naive CD4+ T cells from PBMCs. Subset in this sample: CD45RA+ positively selected.

Written as DNA, the CDR3 is TGTGCCAGCAGGGACTCCGGGACGTTGAACACTGAAGCTTTCTTT. Translation: CASRDSGTLNTEAFF. The V call is TRBV6-6, the J call TRBJ1-1, with D tentatively TRBD1 (5 bases). Looked up from germline, CDR1 is MNHNY and CDR2 is SVGAGI (reference sequence). V lost 6 bases and J lost 0, with 14 bases in between. The CDR3 length is 15 residues.